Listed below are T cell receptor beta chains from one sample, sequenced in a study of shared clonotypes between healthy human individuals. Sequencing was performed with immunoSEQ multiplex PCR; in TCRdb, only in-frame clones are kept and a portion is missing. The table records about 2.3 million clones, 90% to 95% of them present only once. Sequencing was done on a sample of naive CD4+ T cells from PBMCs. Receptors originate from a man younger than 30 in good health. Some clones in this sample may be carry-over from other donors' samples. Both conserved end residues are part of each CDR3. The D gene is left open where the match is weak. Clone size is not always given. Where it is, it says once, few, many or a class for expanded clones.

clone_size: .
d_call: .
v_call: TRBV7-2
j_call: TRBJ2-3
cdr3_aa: CASSSLRDTQYF
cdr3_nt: TGTGCCAGCAGCTCACTCAGAGATACGCAGTATTTT

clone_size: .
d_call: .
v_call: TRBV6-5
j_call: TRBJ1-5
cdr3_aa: CATSQVPHQPQHF
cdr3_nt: TGTGCCACCTCACAGGTCCCCCATCAGCCCCAGCATTTT

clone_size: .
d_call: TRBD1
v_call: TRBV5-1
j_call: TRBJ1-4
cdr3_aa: CASSFVSTGGEKLFF
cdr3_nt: TGCGCCAGCAGCTTTGTATCAACAGGGGGAGAAAAACTGTTTTTT

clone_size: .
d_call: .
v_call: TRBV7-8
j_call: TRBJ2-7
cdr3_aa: CASSPRQPHEQYF
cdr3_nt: TGTGCCAGCAGCCCCCGACAGCCCCACGAGCAGTACTTC

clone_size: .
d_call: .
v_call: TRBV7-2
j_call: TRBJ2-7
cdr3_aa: CASSFQSGSEQYF
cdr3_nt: TGTGCCAGCAGCTTTCAGAGTGGGTCCGAGCAGTACTTC

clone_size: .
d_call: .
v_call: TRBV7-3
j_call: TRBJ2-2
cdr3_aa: CASSFSPRLLGELFF
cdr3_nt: TGTGCCAGCAGCTTCTCACCCAGACTGCTCGGGGAGCTGTTTTTT

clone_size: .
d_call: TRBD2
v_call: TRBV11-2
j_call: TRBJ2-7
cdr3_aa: CASSSLAGGTYEQYF
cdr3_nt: TGTGCCAGCAGCTCGCTAGCGGGAGGGACCTACGAGCAGTACTTC

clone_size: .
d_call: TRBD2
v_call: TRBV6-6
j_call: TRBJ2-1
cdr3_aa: CASSTSSGPYNEQFF
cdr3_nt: TGTGCCAGCAGTACGTCTAGCGGACCTTACAATGAGCAGTTCTTC

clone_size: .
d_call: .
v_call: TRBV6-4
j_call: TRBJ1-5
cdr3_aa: CASRENWEVYSNQPQHF
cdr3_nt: TGTGCCAGCAGGGAGAACTGGGAAGTATATAGCAATCAGCCCCAGCATTTT

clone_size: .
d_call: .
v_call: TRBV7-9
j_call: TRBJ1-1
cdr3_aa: CASSSPAGFFGAEAFF
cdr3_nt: TGTGCCAGCAGCAGCCCGGCCGGGTTCTTTGGGGCTGAAGCTTTCTTT

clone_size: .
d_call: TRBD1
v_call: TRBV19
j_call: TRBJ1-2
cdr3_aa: CASSKPGQLNGHGYTF
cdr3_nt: TGTGCCAGTAGTAAACCGGGACAGCTGAACGGGCATGGCTACACCTTC

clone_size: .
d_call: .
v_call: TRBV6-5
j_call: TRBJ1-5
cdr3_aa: CASSLGGWQPQHF
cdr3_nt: TGTGCCAGCAGTTTAGGGGGTTGGCAGCCCCAGCATTTT

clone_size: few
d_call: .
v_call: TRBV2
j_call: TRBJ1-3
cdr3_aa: CASSEYIGNTIYF
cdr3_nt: TGTGCCAGCAGTGAATACATTGGAAACACCATATATTTT

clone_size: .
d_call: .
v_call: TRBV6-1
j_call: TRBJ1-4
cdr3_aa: CASNGGVNEKLFF
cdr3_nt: TGTGCCAGCAATGGAGGGGTAAATGAAAAACTGTTTTTT

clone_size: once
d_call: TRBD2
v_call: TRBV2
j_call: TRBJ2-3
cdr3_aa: CASRWAGDVRGDTQYF
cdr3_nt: TGTGCCAGCAGGTGGGCGGGAGACGTTCGTGGAGATACGCAGTATTTT

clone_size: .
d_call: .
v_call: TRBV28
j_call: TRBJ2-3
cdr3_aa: CASSNADTQYF
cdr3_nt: TGTGCCAGCTCGAACGCAGATACGCAGTATTTT

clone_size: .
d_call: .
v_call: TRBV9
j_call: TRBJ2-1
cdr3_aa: CASSVDLGNEQFF
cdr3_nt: TGTGCCAGCAGCGTAGATCTGGGGAATGAGCAGTTCTTC

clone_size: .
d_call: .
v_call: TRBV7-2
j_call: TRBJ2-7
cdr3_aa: CASSRTYEQYF
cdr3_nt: TGTGCCAGCAGCCGGACCTACGAGCAGTACTTC

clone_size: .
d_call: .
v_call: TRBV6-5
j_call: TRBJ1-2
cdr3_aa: CASSGQTGDGYTF
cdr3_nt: TGTGCCAGCAGTGGACAGACCGGGGATGGCTACACCTTC

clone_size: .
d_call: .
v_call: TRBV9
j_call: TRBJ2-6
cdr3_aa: CASNGPGANVLTF
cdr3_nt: TGTGCCAGCAATGGTCCTGGGGCCAACGTCCTGACTTTC

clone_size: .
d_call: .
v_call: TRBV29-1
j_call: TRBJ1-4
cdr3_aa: CSVEAALGEKLFF
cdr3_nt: TGCAGCGTTGAAGCGGCACTGGGGGAAAAACTGTTTTTT

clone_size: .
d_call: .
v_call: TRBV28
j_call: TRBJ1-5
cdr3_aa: CASSFIFGVGRRPQHF
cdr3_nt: TGTGCCAGCAGTTTCATTTTTGGGGTGGGGCGGCGGCCCCAGCATTTT

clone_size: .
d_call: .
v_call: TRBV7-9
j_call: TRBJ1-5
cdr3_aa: CASSLVRGATSNQPQHF
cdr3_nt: TGTGCCAGCAGCTTAGTGAGAGGGGCGACCAGCAATCAGCCCCAGCATTTT

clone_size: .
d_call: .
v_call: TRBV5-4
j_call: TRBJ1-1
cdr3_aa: CASSLSSQGPRPGAFF
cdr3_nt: TGTGCCAGCAGCCTGAGTTCCCAGGGGCCCCGGCCGGGAGCTTTCTTT

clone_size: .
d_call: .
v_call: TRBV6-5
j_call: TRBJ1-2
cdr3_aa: CASSSRDLLNYGYTF
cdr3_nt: TGTGCCAGCAGTAGCCGGGATCTCCTTAACTATGGCTACACCTTC

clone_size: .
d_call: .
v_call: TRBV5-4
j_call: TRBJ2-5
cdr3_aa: CASSRQPSGETQYF
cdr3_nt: TGTGCCAGCAGCAGACAGCCCTCAGGGGAGACCCAGTACTTC

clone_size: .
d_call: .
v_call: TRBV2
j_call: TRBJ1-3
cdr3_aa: CASSGWYPGSPNSGNTIYF
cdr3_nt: TGTGCCAGCAGTGGATGGTACCCGGGCAGCCCTAACTCTGGAAACACCATATATTTT

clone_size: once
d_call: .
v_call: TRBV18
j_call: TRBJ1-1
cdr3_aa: CASSPRRQTRNTEAFF
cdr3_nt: TGTGCCAGCTCACCACGTCGACAGACAAGAAACACTGAAGCTTTCTTT

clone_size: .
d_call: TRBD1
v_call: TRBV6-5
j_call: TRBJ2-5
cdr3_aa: CASSGNRGQETQYF
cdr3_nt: TGTGCCAGCAGTGGCAACAGGGGGCAAGAGACCCAGTACTTC

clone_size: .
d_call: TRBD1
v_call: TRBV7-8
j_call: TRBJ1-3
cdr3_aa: CASSLSGTGAPGNTIYF
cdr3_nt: TGTGCCAGCAGCTTGTCCGGGACAGGGGCCCCTGGAAACACCATATATTTT

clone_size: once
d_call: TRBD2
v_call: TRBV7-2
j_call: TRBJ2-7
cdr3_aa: CASSSPTSGRVYEQYF
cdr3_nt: TGTGCCAGCAGCTCACCGACTAGCGGGAGGGTTTACGAGCAGTACTTC

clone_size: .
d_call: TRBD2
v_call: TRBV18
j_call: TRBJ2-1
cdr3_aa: CASSLGAGSYNEQFF
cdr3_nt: TGTGCCAGCTCGCTGGGAGCGGGGTCCTACAATGAGCAGTTCTTC

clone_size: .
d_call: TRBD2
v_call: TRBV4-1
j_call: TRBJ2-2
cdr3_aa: CASSRSGTRSTGELFF
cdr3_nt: TGCGCCAGCAGCCGAAGTGGGACTAGGTCCACCGGGGAGCTGTTTTTT

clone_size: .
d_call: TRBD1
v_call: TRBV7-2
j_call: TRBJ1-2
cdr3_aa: CASSLSTGTGGGGYTF
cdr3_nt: TGTGCCAGCAGCTTAAGTACCGGGACAGGGGGCGGTGGCTACACCTTC

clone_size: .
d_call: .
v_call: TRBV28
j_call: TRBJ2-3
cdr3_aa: CASSLQGGYTDTQYF
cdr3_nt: TGTGCCAGCAGTTTACAGGGGGGCTACACAGATACGCAGTATTTT

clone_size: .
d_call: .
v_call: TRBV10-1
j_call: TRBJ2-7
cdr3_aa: CASSNAGITYEQYF
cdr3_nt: TGCGCCAGCAGCAACGCGGGAATAACCTACGAGCAGTACTTC

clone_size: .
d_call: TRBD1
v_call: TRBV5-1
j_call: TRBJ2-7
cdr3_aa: CASSLGTGVRLQYF
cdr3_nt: TGCGCCAGCAGCTTGGGGACAGGGGTCCGTCTGCAGTACTTC

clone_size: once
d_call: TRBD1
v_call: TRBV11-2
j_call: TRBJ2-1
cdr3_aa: CASSLPSGTVYNEQFF
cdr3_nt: TGTGCCAGCAGCTTACCTTCCGGGACAGTATACAATGAGCAGTTCTTC

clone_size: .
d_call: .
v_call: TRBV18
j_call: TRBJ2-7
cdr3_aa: CASSPFGGSGVDEQYF
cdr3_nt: TGTGCCAGCTCACCATTCGGCGGGTCCGGTGTTGACGAGCAGTACTTC

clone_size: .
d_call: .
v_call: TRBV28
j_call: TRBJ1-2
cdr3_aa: CASRSGESYGYTF
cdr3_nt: TGTGCCAGCAGATCGGGGGAAAGTTATGGCTACACCTTC

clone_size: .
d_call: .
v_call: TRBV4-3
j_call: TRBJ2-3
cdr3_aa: CASSHFPRGPESSTDTQYF
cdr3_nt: TGCGCCAGCAGCCATTTCCCTAGGGGTCCGGAATCTAGCACAGATACGCAGTATTTT

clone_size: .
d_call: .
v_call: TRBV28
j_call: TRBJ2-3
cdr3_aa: CASSLSAWADTQYF
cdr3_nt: TGTGCCAGCAGTTTATCGGCGTGGGCAGATACGCAGTATTTT

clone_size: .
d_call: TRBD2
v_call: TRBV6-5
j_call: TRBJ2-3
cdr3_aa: CASSYSGGRTDTQYF
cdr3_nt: TGTGCCAGCAGTTACTCGGGAGGGCGGACAGATACGCAGTATTTT

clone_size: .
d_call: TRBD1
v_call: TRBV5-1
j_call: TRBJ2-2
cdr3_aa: CASSKQGTGELFF
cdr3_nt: TGCGCCAGCAGCAAACAGGGGACCGGGGAGCTGTTTTTT

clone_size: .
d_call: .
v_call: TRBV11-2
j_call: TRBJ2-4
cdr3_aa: CASSLVFDTGDIQYF
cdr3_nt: TGTGCCAGCAGCTTAGTTTTCGACACCGGGGACATTCAGTACTTC

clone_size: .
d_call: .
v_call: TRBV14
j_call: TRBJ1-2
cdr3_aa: CASSQDEAGFYGYTF
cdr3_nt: TGTGCCAGCAGCCAAGATGAGGCAGGGTTCTATGGCTACACCTTC

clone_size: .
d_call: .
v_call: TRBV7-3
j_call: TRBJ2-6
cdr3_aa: CASGYPGSSGANVLTF
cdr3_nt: TGTGCCAGCGGGTACCCGGGTTCCTCTGGGGCCAACGTCCTGACTTTC

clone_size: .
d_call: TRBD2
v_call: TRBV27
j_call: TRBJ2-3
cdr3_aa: CASSQGLAGGDTQYF
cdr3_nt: TGTGCCAGCAGCCAGGGACTAGCGGGAGGGGATACGCAGTATTTT

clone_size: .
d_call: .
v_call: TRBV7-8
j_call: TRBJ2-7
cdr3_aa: CASSLAGGQYF
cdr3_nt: TGTGCCAGCAGCTTAGCGGGCGGGCAGTACTTC

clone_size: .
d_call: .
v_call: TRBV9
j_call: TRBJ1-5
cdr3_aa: CASSAGGHSNQPQHF
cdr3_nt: TGTGCCAGCAGCGCTGGCGGACATAGCAATCAGCCCCAGCATTTT

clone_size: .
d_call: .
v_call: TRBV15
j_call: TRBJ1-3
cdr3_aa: CATSRDLFSGNTIYF
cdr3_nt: TGTGCCACCAGCAGAGATCTTTTCTCTGGAAACACCATATATTTT

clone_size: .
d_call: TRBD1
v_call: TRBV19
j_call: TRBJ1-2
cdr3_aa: CASSKQGANYGYTF
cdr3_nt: TGTGCCAGCTCGAAACAGGGGGCCAACTATGGCTACACCTTC

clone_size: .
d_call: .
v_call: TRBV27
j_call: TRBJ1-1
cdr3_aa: CASSAGRANTEAFF
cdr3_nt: TGTGCCAGCAGTGCGGGCAGGGCGAACACTGAAGCTTTCTTT

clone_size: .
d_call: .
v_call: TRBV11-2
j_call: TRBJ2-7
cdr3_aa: CASSLDLSLGGISGQYF
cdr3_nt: TGTGCCAGCAGCTTAGATCTCAGCCTGGGCGGGATCTCTGGGCAGTACTTC